Given below is one TCR beta chain in context. Its antigen is currently not known. No base quality information exists; no much larger clone differs at one position. These data are taken from a study of blood T cell repertoires in COVID-19 (dated by TCRdb to between 2020 and 2021). Looking at the study overall: The collaborator samples originated in the United States, Italy and Spain and spanned the acute and convalescent phases of COVID-19. Subjects who had been exposed to COVID-19, were actively infected with it, or had recovered from it provided the deeply sampled blood TCRbeta repertoires that made up the dataset. Samples came from the ongoing ImmuneRACE study (first 160 participants) plus 1,254 subjects from 6 global collaborators. The prospective study material was composed of cDNA or gDNA derived from T cells, B-cell-depleted T cells, or PBMCs. Sample metadata almost always included a de-identified subject ID, COVID-19 status, age in years and sex. Where available, HLA class I and class II types were taken from metadata supplied by the sample provider and were not determined by assay-based typing. A freely available public database, intended as a resource for researchers studying the immune response to SARS-CoV-2, is where the repertoires were released.

TCRbeta CDR3 regions were amplified from genomic DNA by means of the immunoSEQ Assay, a bias-controlled multiplex PCR. The study's own analysis went as follows. Nucleated cell counts per sample were estimated from amplification of reference gene primers within the assay. To quantify the absolute abundance of each unique TCRbeta CDR3 rearrangement, sequence reads were collapsed and filtered. For each sample, productive Simpson clonality was calculated by taking the square root of Simpson's diversity index across productive rearrangements. TCRdb holds this immuneACCESS table with in-frame rearrangements only. Some clones are missing; in checked studies, unresolved V genes explain under half, and the rest has no known cause. The V and J calls and the clone size are those of that table, but D and trimming were determined from the DNA. The sample table lists 140,000 to 150,000 clones, 84% of them with a count of one. Of the sample, roughly 10% is held by the ten largest clones.

Deletion took 3 bases off V and 0 bases off J, with a span of 8 bases between the germline ends. The CDR1 and CDR2 encoded by the germline V gene are MNHNS and SASEGT. Its CDR3 holds 14 amino acids, cysteine through phenylalanine. The CDR3 DNA has 42 bases and is translated from base 1. Whole blood was collected in K2EDTA tubes by collaborating institutions according to the institutions' own protocols. For TCRbeta analysis, collaborator samples were shipped as frozen whole blood, as isolated PBMCs, or as DNA extracted from either sample type. Here is what the overall study found, with its caveats: How much clinical and demographic metadata was included differed by source and by participant, and the metadata was provided uncurated.

The receptor was derived from a man between 60 and 75 years old with active or convalescent COVID-19. Sequenced: peripheral blood. In this chain, TRBV6-1 is recombined with TRBJ1-1; no confident D gene assignment can be made. In nucleotide form, the sequence is TGTGCCAGCAGTGATTGGCGGCTGAACACTGAAGCTTTCTTT. Translated, it gives CASSDWRLNTEAFF.